This T cell receptor (beta chain) emerged from a study of T cell changes during pregnancy in multiple sclerosis. Only in-frame clones appear in the TCRdb table, and some are missing; sequencing was by immunoSEQ multiplex PCR. The sample records some 46,000 clones, around nine tenths being singletons. The length of the CDR3 is 15 residues. V was shortened by 0 bases and J by 2 bases, with 7 bases between the two germline ends. Per germline, CDR1 KGHSH and CDR2 LQKENI. This sequence joins TRBV18 and TRBJ2-2, with a tentative D call TRBD2 (5 bases). This TCR was sampled from a female donor with multiple sclerosis, enrolled in a pregnancy study. Here the sequenced sample was CD4+ T cells from peripheral blood mononuclear cells, taken after pregnancy. The CDR3, as DNA: TGTGCCAGCTCACCACCCGGGGTTAACACCGGGGAGCTGTTTTTT. It specifies CASSPPGVNTGELFF.